A single sample is the source of the 9 T cell receptor beta chains below, sequenced in a study of shared clonotypes between healthy human individuals. The method was immunoSEQ multiplex PCR; TCRdb's version includes in-frame clones alone and lacks a portion of them. This sample has hundreds of thousands of clones; around 78% occur once, and the top ten carry more than 10%. Sequencing was performed on PBMCs. The source of these receptors is a woman in her 40s in good health. Some clones in this sample may be carry-over from other donors' samples.

The V and J genes are TRBV5-4 and TRBJ1-2; D remains unclear. V shed 4 bases and J shed 3 bases, with 10 bases lying between them. Germline CDR1 SGHNT, CDR2 YYREEE (reference sequence). The CDR3 totals 13 residues. CDR3 residues: CASSPEADYGYTF. Here the CDR3 DNA reads TGTGCCAGCAGCCCGGAAGCTGACTATGGCTACACCTTC.

Here the CDR3 reads CASSPNRGGYTF. The CDR3 nucleotides read TGTGCCAGCAGCCCCAATCGCGGCGGCTACACCTTC. The V call is TRBV11-2, the J call TRBJ1-2, with no clear D. Per germline, CDR1 SGHAT and CDR2 FQNNGV. Trimming removed 5 bases from V and 8 bases from J, with 12 bases in between. This CDR3 has 12 residues. The full variable domain, with the rest looked up from reference TRBV11-2 and TRBJ1-2, is EAGVAQSPRYKIIEKRQSVAFWCNPISGHATLYWYQQILGQGPKLLIQFQNNGVVDDSQLPKDRFSAERLKGVDSTLKIQPAKLEDSAVYLCASSPNRGGYTFGSGTRLTVV.

This rearrangement joins TRBV9 to TRBJ2-1, with 12 bases that match TRBD2. The CDR3 sequence is 15 residues long. In germline, CDR1 is SGDLS, CDR2 YYNGEE. With 7 bases clipped from V and 5 bases from J, the junction kept 7 bases outside the gene matches. The CDR3 DNA follows: TGTGCCAGCGCCTCCACTAGCGGGAGGAACAATGAGCAGTTCTTC. Translating it yields CASASTSGRNNEQFF.

The chain links TRBV28 to TRBJ2-3; TRBD2 is a possible D gene (6 bases). The germline CDR1 and CDR2 sequences are MDHEN and SYDVKM. V lost 5 bases to trimming and J lost 7 bases, with 19 bases between them. The CDR3 runs 15 residues. In DNA form, the CDR3 reads TGTGCCAGCAGTCCCCATAGCGGAGCCATGAATACGCAGTATTTT. It is translated as CASSPHSGAMNTQYF. The variable domain in full, completed from reference TRBV28 and TRBJ2-3, reads DVKVTQSSRYLVKRTGEKVFLECVQDMDHENMFWYRQDPGLGLRLIYFSYDVKMKEKGDIPEGYSVSREKKERFSLILESASTNQTSMYLCASSPHSGAMNTQYFGPGTRLTVL.

The chain uses TRBV4-1 and TRBJ2-7, with D perhaps given as TRBD1 or TRBD2 (5 bases each). Germline CDR1 MGHRA, CDR2 YSYEKL. With 1 base removed from V and 5 bases from J, the gap between germline ends came to 15 bases. CDR3 length equals 15 residues. CDR3 loop: CASSQVQGALDEQYF. For the CDR3, the DNA is TGCGCCAGCAGCCAAGTCCAGGGAGCTCTGGACGAGCAGTACTTC.

This CDR3 is CASSSPGRAVNEQFF. CDR3 in DNA: TGTGCCAGCAGCTCCCCGGGGAGGGCCGTCAATGAGCAGTTCTTC. This chain connects TRBV7-9 to TRBJ2-1, with 7 positions matching TRBD2. Germline V gene data show CDR1 as SEHNR and CDR2 as FQNEAQ (reference sequence). The V segment lost 4 bases and the J segment 6 bases; nucleotides outside the gene matches: 9. CDR3 size: 15 residues. Based on the CDR3 plus reference TRBV7-9 and TRBJ2-1, the full variable domain is DTGVSQNPRHKITKRGQNVTFRCDPISEHNRLYWYRQTLGQGPEFLTYFQNEAQLEKSRLLSDRFSAERPKGSFSTLEIQRTEQGDSAMYLCASSSPGRAVNEQFFGPGTRLTVL.

CDR3: CASSSLGQFPYEQYF. The CDR3 region has the DNA TGTGCCAGCAGCTCTCTGGGACAGTTCCCCTACGAGCAGTACTTC. The chain combines TRBV14 with TRBJ2-7; 7 bases fit TRBD1. The CDR3 totals 15 residues. V shed 5 bases, J shed 2 bases, and the junction held 9 bases outside the gene matches. CDR1 SGHDN and CDR2 FVKESK come from the germline V gene.

The chain uses TRBV19 and TRBJ2-7; TRBD1 aligns across 10 bases. V lost 4 bases, J lost 3 bases, and 9 bases stayed unmatched. Germline V lookup: CDR1 LNHDA, CDR2 SQIVND (reference sequence). The CDR3 loop spans 16 amino acids. The CDR3 DNA reads as TGTGCCAGTAGTACAGACCCCGGGACAGGGGACTACGAGCAGTACTTC. This translates into CASSTDPGTGDYEQYF.

About this clone: One base away lies a much larger clone, so this may be a sequencing read error. This CDR3 is also generated by other DNA sequences in the sample. The chain has TRBV7-2 and TRBJ2-3; D is unclear. The CDR3 has 12 residues. V was clipped by 3 bases and J by 0 bases, with 1 base between them. Per germline, CDR1 SGHTA and CDR2 FQGNSA. CDR3 amino acids: CASSFSTDTQYF. CDR3 coding DNA: TGTGCCAGCAGCTTTAGCACAGATACGCAGTATTTT.